The clone carrying this T cell receptor beta chain was seen once. Its antigen is unknown. TCRdb re-derived calls from the RT-PCR reads in MiXCR, one entry per CDR3 protein. Among 530,000 or so distinct CDR3 sequences, 14% were seen once, and the ten largest hold over 8.5%. The data were taken from a study of response to subunit inactivated influenza vaccine. Study-level points and caveats: With each seasonal influenza vaccination, the authors suggested, few new T cells are recruited.

V was shortened by 1 base and J by 0 bases, with 13 bases between the two germline ends. This CDR3 region has 17 residues. CDR1 and CDR2 (germline): SGHTA, FQGNSA. Sequencing was performed on PBMCs from blood, taken 12 days after vaccination. The receptor's source is a man aged 50 to 59 who received an inactivated influenza vaccine. This chain connects TRBV7-2 to TRBJ2-4; unclear D gene. CDR3 bases: TGTGCCAGCAGCTTAGGTTGGCAGGCGGTAGCCAAAAACATTCAGTACTTC. It codes for CASSLGWQAVAKNIQYF.